This TCR beta chain was sequenced during a study of T cell responses to AZD1222 COVID-19 vaccine. Across the study: The analysis combined second doses at about 4 or about 12 weeks.

Overall study results and limits: Of spike-specific TCRs, nearly half reportedly target regions left unmutated in variants. Among those given AZD1222, only five to seven were seropositive at baseline.

Worth noting for this clone: Antigen: not known.

Losses at the gene ends were 5 bases for V and 2 bases for J; bases not matched to a gene: 8. CDR1 is GTSNPN and CDR2 is SVGIG in the germline V gene (reference sequence). This CDR3 is 16 amino acids long. Profiling relied on immunoSEQ multiplex PCR, and the TCRdb table lists in-frame clones only, not all of them. The data hold around 140,000 clones, with over 90% observed a single time. This chain connects TRBV30 to TRBJ2-1; 11 bases are shared with TRBD1. This sequence originates from an adult in good health. The material was peripheral blood, obtained on day 0 of AZD1222 vaccination. The CDR3 DNA reads TGTGCCTGGCTAGACCCGGGACAGGGGGCCTACAATGAGCAGTTCTTC. Translating gives CAWLDPGQGAYNEQFF.